This T cell receptor (beta chain) is drawn from a study of cytomegalovirus exposure and HLA in healthy donors. Study-level findings and limits: Across all donors, roughly uniform sequencing depth was an assumption of the presence/absence analyses. A few CMV-associated chains were confirmed in vitro to be specific for CMV antigens.

On this clone itself: The antigen remains unidentified.

Primers for the PCR totalled 60 Vbeta and 13 Jbeta. Only in-frame clones appear in the TCRdb table, and some are missing; sequencing was by immunoSEQ multiplex PCR. This table holds roughly 150,000 clones, over 70% found once. Trimming removed 2 bases from V and 6 bases from J; junction bases left unmatched: 6. The length of the CDR3 is 15 residues. Germline V gene sequence: CDR1 MNHEY, CDR2 SVGAGI. This chain connects TRBV6-5 to TRBJ2-1; 8 positions agree with TRBD2. This TCR derives from a woman aged 40 to 49 in good health and CMV-seronegative. Sample: PBMCs. The CDR3 DNA follows: TGTGCCAGCAGTTACCGGGGACTAGTTAGCAATGAGCAGTTCTTC. Encoded protein: CASSYRGLVSNEQFF.